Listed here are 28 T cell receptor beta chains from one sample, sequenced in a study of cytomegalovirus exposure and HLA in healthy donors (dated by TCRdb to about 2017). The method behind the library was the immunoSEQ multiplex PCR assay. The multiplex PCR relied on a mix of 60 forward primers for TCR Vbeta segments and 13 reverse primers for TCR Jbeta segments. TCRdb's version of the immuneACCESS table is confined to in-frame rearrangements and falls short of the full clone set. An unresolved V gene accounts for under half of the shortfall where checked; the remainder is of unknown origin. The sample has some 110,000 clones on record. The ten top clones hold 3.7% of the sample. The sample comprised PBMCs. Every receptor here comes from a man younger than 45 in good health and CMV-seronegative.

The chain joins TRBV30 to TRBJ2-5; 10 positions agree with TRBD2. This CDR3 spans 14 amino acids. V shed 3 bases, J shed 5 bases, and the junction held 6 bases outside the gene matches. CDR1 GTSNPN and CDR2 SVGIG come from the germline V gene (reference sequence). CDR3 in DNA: TGTGCCTGGAGACCTAGCGGGGGACAGGAGACCCAGTACTTC. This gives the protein CAWRPSGGQETQYF.

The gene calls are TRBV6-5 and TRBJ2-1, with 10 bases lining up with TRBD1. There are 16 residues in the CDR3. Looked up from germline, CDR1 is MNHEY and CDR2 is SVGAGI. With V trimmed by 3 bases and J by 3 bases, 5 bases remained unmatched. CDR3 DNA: TGTGCCAGCAGTTATTCCGGGACAGGGGACTACAATGAGCAGTTCTTC. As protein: CASSYSGTGDYNEQFF.

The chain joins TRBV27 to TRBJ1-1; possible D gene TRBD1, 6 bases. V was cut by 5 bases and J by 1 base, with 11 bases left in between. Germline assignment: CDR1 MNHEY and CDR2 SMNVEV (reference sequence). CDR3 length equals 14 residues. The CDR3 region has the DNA TGTGCCAGCAGTCTGGGGACAACGAACACTGAAGCTTTCTTT. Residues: CASSLGTTNTEAFF.

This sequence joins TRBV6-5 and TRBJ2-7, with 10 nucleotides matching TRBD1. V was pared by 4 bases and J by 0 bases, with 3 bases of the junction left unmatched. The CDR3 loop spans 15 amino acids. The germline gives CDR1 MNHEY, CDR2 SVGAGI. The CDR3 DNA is TGTGCCAGCAGTTTCTGGACAGGGGGCTCCTACGAGCAGTACTTC. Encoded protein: CASSFWTGGSYEQYF.

CDR3 sequence reads: CASSEIWGSPNSPLHF. CDR3 sequence (DNA): TGTGCCAGCAGTGAAATTTGGGGCAGTCCCAATTCACCCCTCCACTTT. The rearrangement joins TRBV6-1 to TRBJ1-6; tentative D call: TRBD1 (5 bases). Germline CDR1 reads MNHNS; CDR2 reads SASEGT. The CDR3 consists of 16 residues. V lost 2 bases and J 7 bases, leaving 15 bases between the germline ends.

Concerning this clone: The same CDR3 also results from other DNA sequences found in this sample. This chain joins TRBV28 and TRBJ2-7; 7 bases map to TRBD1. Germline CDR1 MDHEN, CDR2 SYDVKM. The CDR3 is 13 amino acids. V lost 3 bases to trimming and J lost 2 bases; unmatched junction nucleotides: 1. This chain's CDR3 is CASSLGQPYEQYF. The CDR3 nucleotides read TGTGCCAGCAGTTTGGGACAGCCCTACGAGCAGTACTTC. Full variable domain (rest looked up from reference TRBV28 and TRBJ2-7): DVKVTQSSRYLVKRTGEKVFLECVQDMDHENMFWYRQDPGLGLRLIYFSYDVKMKEKGDIPEGYSVSREKKERFSLILESASTNQTSMYLCASSLGQPYEQYFGPGTRLTVT.

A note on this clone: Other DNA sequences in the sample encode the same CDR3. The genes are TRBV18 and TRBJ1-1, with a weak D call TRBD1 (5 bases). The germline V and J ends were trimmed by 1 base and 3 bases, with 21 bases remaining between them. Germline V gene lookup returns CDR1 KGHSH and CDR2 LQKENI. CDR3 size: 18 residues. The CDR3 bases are TGTGCCAGCTCACCACTCTTAGGGGCCTCTGCAGGAGACACTGAAGCTTTCTTT. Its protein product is CASSPLLGASAGDTEAFF.

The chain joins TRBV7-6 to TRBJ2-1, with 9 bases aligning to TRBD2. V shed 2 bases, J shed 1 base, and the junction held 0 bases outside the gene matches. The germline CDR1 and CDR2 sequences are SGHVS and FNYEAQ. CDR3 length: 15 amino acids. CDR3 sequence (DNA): TGTGCCAGCAGCTTACTAGCGGGGTCCTACAATGAGCAGTTCTTC. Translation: CASSLLAGSYNEQFF. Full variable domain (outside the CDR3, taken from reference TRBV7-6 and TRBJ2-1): GAGVSQSPRYKVTKRGQDVALRCDPISGHVSLYWYRQALGQGPEFLTYFNYEAQQDKSGLPNDRFSAERPEGSISTLTIQRTEQRDSAMYRCASSLLAGSYNEQFFGPGTRLTVL.

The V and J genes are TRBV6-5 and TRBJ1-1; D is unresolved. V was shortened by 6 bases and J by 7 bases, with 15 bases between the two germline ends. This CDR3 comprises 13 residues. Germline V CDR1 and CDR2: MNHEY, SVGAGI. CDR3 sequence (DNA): TGTGCCAGCAGGCGCCAGGAAGCCCGTGAAGCTTTCTTT. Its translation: CASRRQEAREAFF.

The CDR3, as DNA: TGTGCCAGCAGCCCGGGACAGGGGGCACACACCATATATTTT. Translation gives CASSPGQGAHTIYF. The chain has TRBV7-9 and TRBJ1-3, with 12 bases that match TRBD1. Germline-derived CDR1 and CDR2 are SEHNR and FQNEAQ (reference sequence). V lost 5 bases to trimming and J lost 8 bases; unmatched junction nucleotides: 4. This CDR3 contains 14 residues.

The chain's CDR3 is CSGETGRETQYF. The CDR3 DNA sequence: TGCAGTGGGGAAACAGGGCGCGAGACCCAGTACTTC. The V gene is TRBV29-1, the J gene TRBJ2-5; D may be TRBD1 (6 bases). Germline CDR1 and CDR2: SQVTM and ANQGSEA. The CDR3 is 12 residues long.

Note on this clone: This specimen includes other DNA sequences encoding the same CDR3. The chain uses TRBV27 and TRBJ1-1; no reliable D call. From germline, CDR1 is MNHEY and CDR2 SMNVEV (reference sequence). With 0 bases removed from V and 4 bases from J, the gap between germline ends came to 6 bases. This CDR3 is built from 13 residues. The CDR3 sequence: CASSLSTGTEAFF. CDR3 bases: TGTGCCAGCAGTTTATCGACGGGCACTGAAGCTTTCTTT.

CDR3 in DNA: TGCGCCAGCCGACTTCCCCCCGGGACTAGCGGGGGGGCTAGCACAGATACGCAGTATTTT. Encoded protein: CASRLPPGTSGGASTDTQYF. The rearrangement uses TRBV5-1 and TRBJ2-3, with 16 positions matching TRBD2. CDR3 length equals 20 residues. The germline V gene has CDR1 SGHRS and CDR2 YFSETQ. The ends lost 7 bases at V and 0 bases at J; junction bases unmatched: 14.

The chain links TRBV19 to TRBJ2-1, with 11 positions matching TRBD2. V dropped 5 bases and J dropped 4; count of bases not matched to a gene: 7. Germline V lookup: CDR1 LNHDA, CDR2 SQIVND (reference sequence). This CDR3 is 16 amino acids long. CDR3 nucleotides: TGTGCCAGTAGTCTCCGACTAGCGGGGCGTTACAATGAGCAGTTCTTC. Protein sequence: CASSLRLAGRYNEQFF.

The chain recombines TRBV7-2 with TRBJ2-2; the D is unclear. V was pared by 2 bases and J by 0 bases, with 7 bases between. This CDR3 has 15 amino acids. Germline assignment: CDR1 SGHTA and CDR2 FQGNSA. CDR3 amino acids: CASSLWAANTGELFF. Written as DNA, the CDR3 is TGTGCCAGCAGCTTATGGGCAGCGAACACCGGGGAGCTGTTTTTT.

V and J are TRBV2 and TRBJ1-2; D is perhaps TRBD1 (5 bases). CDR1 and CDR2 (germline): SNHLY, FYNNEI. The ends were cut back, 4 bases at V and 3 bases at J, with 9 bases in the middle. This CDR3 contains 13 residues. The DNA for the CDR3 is TGTGCCAGCAGTGTTGGGGGGGACTATGGCTACACCTTC. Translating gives CASSVGGDYGYTF.

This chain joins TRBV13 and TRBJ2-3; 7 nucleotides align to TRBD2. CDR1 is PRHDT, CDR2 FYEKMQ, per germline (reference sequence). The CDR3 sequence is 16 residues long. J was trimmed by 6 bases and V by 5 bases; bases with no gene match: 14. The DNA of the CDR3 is TGTGCCAGCAGCCCGGGTTTGGGGGGGAAATTGGATACGCAGTATTTT. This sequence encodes CASSPGLGGKLDTQYF.

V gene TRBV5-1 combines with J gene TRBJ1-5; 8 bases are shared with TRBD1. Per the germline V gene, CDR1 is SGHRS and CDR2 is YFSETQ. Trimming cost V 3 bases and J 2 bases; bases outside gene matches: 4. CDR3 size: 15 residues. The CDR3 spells CASSSGQGGNQPQHF. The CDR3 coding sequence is TGCGCCAGCAGCTCTGGACAGGGTGGCAATCAGCCCCAGCATTTT.

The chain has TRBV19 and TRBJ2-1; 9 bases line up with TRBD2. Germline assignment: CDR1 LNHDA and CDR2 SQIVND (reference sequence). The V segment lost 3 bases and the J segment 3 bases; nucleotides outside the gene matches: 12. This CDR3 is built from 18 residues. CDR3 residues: CASSIGSTGLAVYNEQFF. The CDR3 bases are TGTGCCAGTAGTATTGGATCCACGGGACTAGCAGTCTACAATGAGCAGTTCTTC. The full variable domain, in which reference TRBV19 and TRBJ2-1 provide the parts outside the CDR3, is DGGITQSPKYLFRKEGQNVTLSCEQNLNHDAMYWYRQDPGQGLRLIYYSQIVNDFQKGDIAEGYSVSREKKESFPLTVTSAQKNPTAFYLCASSIGSTGLAVYNEQFFGPGTRLTVL.

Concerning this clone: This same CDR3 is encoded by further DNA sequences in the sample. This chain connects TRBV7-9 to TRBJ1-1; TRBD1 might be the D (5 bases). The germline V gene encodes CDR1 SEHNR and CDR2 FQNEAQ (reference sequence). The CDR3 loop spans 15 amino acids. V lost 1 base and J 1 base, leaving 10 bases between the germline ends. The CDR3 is CASSLGGDANTEAFF. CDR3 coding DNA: TGTGCCAGCAGCTTAGGGGGGGACGCGAACACTGAAGCTTTCTTT.

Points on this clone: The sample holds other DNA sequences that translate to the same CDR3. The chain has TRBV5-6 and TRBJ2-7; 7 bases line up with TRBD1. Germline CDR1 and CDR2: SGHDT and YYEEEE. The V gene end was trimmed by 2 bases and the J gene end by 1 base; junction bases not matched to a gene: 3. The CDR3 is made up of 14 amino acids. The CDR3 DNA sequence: TGTGCCAGCAGCTTCGGGGACAGTTCCTACGAGCAGTACTTC. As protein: CASSFGDSSYEQYF.

The CDR3 loop reads CASSLGAFYEQYF. The CDR3 DNA sequence: TGTGCCAGCAGCCTGGGGGCCTTTTACGAGCAGTACTTC. This chain links TRBV11-2 with TRBJ2-7, with D possibly matching TRBD1 (6 bases). Trimming left V 5 bases short and J 4 bases short, with 12 bases between. This CDR3 has 13 amino acids. Germline values: CDR1 SGHAT, CDR2 FQNNGV.

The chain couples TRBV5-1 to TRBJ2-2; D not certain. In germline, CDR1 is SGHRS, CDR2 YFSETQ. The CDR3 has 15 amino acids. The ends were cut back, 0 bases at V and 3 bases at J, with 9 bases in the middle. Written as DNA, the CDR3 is TGCGCCAGCAGCTTGGAAGCCTCCTACACCGGGGAGCTGTTTTTT. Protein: CASSLEASYTGELFF. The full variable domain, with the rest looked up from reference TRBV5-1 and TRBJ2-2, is KAGVTQTPRYLIKTRGQQVTLSCSPISGHRSVSWYQQTPGQGLQFLFEYFSETQRNKGNFPGRFSGRQFSNSRSEMNVSTLELGDSALYLCASSLEASYTGELFFGEGSRLTVL.

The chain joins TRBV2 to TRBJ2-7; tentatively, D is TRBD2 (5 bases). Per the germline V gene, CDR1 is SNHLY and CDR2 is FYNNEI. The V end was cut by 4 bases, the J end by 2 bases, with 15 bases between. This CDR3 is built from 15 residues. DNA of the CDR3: TGTGCCAGCAGTGGACGACTAAAGGCCACCTACGAGCAGTACTTC. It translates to CASSGRLKATYEQYF.

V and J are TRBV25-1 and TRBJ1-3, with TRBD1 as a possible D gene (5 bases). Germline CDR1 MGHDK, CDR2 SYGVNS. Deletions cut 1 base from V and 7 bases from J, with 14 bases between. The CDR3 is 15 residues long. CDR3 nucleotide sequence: TGTGCCAGCAGTGAATCTGGCAGGGATTTTAACACCATATATTTT. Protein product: CASSESGRDFNTIYF.

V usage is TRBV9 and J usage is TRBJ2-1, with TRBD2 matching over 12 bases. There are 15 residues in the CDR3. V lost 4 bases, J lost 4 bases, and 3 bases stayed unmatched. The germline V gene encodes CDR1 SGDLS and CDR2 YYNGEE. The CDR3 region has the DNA TGTGCCAGCAGCTACCTAGCGGGGGGGTACAATGAGCAGTTCTTC. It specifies CASSYLAGGYNEQFF. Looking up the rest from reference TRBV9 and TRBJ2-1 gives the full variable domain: DSGVTQTPKHLITATGQRVTLRCSPRSGDLSVYWYQQSLDQGLQFLIQYYNGEERAKGNILERFSAQQFPDLHSELNLSSLELGDSALYFCASSYLAGGYNEQFFGPGTRLTVL.

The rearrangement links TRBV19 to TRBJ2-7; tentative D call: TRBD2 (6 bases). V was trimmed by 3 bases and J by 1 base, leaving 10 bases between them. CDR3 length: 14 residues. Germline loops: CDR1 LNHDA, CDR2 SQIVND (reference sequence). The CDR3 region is CASSIRDSSYEQYF. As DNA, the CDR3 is TGTGCCAGTAGTATCCGGGACTCATCCTACGAGCAGTACTTC.

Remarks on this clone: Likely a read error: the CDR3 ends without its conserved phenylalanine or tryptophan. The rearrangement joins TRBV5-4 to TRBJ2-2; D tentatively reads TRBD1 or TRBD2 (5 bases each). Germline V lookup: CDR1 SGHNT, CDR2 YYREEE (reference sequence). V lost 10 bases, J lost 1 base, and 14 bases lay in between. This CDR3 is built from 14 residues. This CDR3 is CAGSSGGNTGELFL. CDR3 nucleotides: TGTGCCGGCTCAAGTGGGGGGAACACCGGGGAGCTGTTTCTT.